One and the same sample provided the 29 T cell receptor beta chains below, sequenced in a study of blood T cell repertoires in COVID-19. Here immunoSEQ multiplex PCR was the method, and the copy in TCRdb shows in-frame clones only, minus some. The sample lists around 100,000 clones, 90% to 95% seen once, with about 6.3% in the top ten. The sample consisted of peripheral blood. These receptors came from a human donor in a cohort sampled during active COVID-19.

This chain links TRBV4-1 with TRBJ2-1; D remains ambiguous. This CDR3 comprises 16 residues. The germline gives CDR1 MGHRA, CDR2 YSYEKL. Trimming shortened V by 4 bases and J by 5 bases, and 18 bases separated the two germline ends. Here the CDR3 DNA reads TGCGCCAGCAGCCGGAAGTTCTTGGCGGCTAACAATGAGCAGTTCTTC. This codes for CASSRKFLAANNEQFF.

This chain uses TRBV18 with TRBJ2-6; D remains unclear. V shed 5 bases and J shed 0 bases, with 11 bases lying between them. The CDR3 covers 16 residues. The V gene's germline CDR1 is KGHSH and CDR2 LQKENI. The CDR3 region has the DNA TGTGCCAGCTCAATTGCCACCAGCTCTGGGGCCAACGTCCTGACTTTC. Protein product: CASSIATSSGANVLTF.

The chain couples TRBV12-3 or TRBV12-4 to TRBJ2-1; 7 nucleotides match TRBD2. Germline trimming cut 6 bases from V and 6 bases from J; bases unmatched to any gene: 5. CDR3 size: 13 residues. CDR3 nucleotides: TGTGCCAGCAGCAGGATAGCGGGCAATGAGCAGTTCTTC. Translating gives CASSRIAGNEQFF.

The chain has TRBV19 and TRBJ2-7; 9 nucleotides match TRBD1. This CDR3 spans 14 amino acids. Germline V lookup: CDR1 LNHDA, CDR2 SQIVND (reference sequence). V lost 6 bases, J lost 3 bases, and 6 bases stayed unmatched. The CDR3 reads CASSKGQGSYEQYF. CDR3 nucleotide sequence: TGTGCCAGTAGCAAGGGACAGGGTAGCTACGAGCAGTACTTC.

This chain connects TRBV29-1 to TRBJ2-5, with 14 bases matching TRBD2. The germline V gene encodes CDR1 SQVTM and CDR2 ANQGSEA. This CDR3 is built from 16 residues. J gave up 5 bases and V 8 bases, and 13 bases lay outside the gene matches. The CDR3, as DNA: TGCAGCTTTTCAGACGGGACTAGCGGGAGATCGGAGACCCAGTACTTC. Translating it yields CSFSDGTSGRSETQYF. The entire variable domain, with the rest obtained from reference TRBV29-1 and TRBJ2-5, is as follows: SAVISQKPSRDICQRGTSLTIQCQVDSQVTMMFWYRQQPGQSLTLIATANQGSEATYESGFVIDKFPISRPNLTFSTLTVSNMSPEDSSIYLCSFSDGTSGRSETQYFGPGTRLLVL.

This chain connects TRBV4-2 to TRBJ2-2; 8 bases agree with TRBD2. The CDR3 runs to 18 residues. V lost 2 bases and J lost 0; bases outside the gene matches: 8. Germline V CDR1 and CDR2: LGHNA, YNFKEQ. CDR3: CASSQSVAGITNTGELFF. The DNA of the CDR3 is TGTGCCAGCAGCCAATCAGTAGCGGGGATAACGAACACCGGGGAGCTGTTTTTT.

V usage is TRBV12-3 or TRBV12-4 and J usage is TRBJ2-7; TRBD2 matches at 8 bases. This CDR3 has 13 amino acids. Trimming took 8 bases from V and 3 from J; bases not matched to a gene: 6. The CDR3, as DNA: TGTGCCAGCGTCGGGACTAGACGCTACGAGCAGTACTTC. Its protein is CASVGTRRYEQYF.

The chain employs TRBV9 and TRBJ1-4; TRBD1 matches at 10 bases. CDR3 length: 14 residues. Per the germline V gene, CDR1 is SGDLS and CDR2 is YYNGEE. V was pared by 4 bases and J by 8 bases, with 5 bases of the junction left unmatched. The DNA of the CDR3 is TGTGCCAGCAGCCAAGGACAGGGGGAAGAAAAACTGTTTTTT. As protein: CASSQGQGEEKLFF. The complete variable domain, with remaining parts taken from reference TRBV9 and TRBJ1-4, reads DSGVTQTPKHLITATGQRVTLRCSPRSGDLSVYWYQQSLDQGLQFLIQYYNGEERAKGNILERFSAQQFPDLHSELNLSSLELGDSALYFCASSQGQGEEKLFFGSGTQLSVL.

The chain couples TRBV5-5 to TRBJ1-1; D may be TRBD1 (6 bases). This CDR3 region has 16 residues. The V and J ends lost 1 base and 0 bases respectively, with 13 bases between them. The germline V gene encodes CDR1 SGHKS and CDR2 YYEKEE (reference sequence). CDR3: CASSLRGDIMNTEAFF. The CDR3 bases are TGTGCCAGCAGCTTGAGAGGGGACATCATGAACACTGAAGCTTTCTTT.

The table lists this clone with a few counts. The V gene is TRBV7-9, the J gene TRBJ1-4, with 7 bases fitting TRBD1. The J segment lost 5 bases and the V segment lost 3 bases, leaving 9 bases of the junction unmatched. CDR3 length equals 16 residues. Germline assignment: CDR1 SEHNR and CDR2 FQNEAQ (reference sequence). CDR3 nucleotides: TGTGCCAGCAGCTTCCCAATACAGGGGCCGAATGAAAAACTGTTTTTT. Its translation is CASSFPIQGPNEKLFF.

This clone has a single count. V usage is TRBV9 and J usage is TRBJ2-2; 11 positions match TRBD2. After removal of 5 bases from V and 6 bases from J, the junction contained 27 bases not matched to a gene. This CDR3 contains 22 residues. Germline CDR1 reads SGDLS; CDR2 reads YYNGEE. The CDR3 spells CASRGSGAIAGGPGSIAGELFF. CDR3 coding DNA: TGTGCCAGCAGAGGGTCGGGGGCCATAGCGGGAGGGCCGGGATCTATAGCCGGGGAGCTGTTTTTT. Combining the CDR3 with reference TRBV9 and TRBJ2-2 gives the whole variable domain DSGVTQTPKHLITATGQRVTLRCSPRSGDLSVYWYQQSLDQGLQFLIQYYNGEERAKGNILERFSAQQFPDLHSELNLSSLELGDSALYFCASRGSGAIAGGPGSIAGELFFGEGSRLTVL.

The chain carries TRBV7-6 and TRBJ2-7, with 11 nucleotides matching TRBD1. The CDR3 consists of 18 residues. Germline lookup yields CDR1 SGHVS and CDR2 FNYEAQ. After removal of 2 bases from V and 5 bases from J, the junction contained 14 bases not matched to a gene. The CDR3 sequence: CASSLSRTGGGLLDEQYF. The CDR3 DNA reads TGTGCCAGCAGCTTATCTAGGACAGGGGGCGGTTTGTTGGACGAGCAGTACTTC.

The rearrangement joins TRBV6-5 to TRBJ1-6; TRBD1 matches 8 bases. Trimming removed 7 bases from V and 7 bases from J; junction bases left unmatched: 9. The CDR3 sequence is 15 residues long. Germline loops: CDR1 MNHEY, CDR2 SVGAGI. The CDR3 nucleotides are TGTGCCAGCACCTCGTCCAGGGGGCGAAATTCACCCCTCCACTTT. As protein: CASTSSRGRNSPLHF.

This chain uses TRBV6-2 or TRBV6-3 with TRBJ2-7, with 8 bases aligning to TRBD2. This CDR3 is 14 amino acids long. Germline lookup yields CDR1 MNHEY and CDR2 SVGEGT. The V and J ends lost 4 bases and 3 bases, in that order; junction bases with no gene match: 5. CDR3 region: CASSSGGRFYEQYF. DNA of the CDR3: TGTGCCAGCAGTTCGGGCGGGAGGTTCTACGAGCAGTACTTC.

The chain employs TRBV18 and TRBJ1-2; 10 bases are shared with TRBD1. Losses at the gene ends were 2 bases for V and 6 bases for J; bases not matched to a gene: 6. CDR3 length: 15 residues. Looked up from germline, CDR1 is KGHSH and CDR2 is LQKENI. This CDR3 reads CASSPGTGEINGYTF. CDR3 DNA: TGTGCCAGCTCACCAGGGACAGGGGAAATTAATGGCTACACCTTC.

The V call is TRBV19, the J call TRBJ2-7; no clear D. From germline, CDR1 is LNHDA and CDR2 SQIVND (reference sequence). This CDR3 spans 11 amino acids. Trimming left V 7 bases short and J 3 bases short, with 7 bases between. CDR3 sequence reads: CASKRGYEQYF. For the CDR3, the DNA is TGTGCCAGTAAAAGAGGCTACGAGCAGTACTTC.

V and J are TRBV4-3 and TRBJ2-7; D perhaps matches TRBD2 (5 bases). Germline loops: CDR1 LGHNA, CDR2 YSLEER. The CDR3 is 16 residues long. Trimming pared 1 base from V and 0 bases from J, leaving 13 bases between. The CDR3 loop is CASSQVAGETSYEQYF. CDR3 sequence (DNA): TGCGCCAGCAGCCAAGTAGCCGGGGAGACCTCCTACGAGCAGTACTTC.

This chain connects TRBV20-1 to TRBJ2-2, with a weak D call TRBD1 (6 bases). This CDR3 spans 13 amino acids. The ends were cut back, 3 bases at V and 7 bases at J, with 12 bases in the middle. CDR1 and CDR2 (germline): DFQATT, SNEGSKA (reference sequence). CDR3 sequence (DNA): TGCAGTGCTAGTGCCGGGACAAACGGGGAGCTGTTTTTT. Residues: CSASAGTNGELFF.

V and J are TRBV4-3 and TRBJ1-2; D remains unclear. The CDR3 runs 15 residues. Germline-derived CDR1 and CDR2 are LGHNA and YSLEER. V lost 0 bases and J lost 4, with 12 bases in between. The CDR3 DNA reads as TGCGCCAGCAGCCAAGATTCACAGTTCTTCTATGGCTACACCTTC. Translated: CASSQDSQFFYGYTF.

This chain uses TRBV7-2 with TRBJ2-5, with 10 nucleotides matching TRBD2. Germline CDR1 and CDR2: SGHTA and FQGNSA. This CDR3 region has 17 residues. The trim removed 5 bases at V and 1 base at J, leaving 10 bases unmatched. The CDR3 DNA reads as TGTGCCAGCAGCCCCGGTAGACGACTAGCGGGCCAAGAGACCCAGTACTTC. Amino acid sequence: CASSPGRRLAGQETQYF. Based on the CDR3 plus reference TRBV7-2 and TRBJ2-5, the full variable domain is GAGVSQSPSNKVTEKGKDVELRCDPISGHTALYWYRQSLGQGLEFLIYFQGNSAPDKSGLPSDRFSAERTGGSVSTLTIQRTQQEDSAVYLCASSPGRRLAGQETQYFGPGTRLLVL.

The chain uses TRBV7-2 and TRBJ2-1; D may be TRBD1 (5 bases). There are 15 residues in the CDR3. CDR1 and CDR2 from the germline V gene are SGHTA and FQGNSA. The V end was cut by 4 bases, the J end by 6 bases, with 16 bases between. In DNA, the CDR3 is TGTGCCAGCAGCTGGTCAGATGGGGCCTCCAATGAGCAGTTCTTC. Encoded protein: CASSWSDGASNEQFF.

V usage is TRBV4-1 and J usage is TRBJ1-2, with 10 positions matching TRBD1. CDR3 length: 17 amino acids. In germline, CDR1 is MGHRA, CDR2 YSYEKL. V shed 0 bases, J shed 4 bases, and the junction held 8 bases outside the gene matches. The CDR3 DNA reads TGCGCCAGCAGCCAAGACGAGGGGACAGGGGCGATCTATGGCTACACCTTC. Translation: CASSQDEGTGAIYGYTF.

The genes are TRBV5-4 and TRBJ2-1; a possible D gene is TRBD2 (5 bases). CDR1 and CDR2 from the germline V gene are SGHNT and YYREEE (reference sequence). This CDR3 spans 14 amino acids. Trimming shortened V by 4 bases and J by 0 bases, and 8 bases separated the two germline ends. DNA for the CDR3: TGTGCCAGCAGCCCTGGACTCTCCTACAATGAGCAGTTCTTC. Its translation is CASSPGLSYNEQFF.

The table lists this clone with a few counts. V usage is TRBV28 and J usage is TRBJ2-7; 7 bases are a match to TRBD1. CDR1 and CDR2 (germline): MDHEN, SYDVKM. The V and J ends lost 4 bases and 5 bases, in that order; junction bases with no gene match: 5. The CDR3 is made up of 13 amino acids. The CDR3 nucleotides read TGTGCCAGCAGTTCGGACAGGAGGAACGAGCAGTACTTC. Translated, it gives CASSSDRRNEQYF.

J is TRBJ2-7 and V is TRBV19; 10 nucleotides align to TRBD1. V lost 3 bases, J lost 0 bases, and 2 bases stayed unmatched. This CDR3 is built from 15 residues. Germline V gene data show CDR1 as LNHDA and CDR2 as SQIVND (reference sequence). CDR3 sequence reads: CASSIGQGVSYEQYF. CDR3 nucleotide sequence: TGTGCCAGTAGTATCGGACAGGGGGTCTCCTACGAGCAGTACTTC. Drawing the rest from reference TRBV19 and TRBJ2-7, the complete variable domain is DGGITQSPKYLFRKEGQNVTLSCEQNLNHDAMYWYRQDPGQGLRLIYYSQIVNDFQKGDIAEGYSVSREKKESFPLTVTSAQKNPTAFYLCASSIGQGVSYEQYFGPGTRLTVT.

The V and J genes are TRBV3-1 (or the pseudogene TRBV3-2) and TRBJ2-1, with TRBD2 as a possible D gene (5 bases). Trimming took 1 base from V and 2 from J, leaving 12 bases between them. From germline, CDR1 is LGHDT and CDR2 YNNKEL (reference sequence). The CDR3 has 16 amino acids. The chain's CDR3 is CASSQVSRAPYNEQFF. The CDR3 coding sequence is TGTGCCAGCAGCCAAGTGTCGAGGGCCCCCTACAATGAGCAGTTCTTC.

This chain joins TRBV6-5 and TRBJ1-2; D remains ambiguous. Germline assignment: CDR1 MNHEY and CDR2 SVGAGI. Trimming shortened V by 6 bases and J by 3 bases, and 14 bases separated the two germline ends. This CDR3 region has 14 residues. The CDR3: CASSPTVNDYGYTF. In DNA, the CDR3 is TGTGCCAGCAGCCCCACAGTGAATGACTATGGCTACACCTTC.

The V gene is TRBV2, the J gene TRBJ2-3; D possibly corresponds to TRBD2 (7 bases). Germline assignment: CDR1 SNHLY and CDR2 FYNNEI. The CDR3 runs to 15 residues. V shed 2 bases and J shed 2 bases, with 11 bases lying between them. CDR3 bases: TGTGCCAGCAGTGAAACGGGGGGCCTCACAGATACGCAGTATTTT. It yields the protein CASSETGGLTDTQYF.

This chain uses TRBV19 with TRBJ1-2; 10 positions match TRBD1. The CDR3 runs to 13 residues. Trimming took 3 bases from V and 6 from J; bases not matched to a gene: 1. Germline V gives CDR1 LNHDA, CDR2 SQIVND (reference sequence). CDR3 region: CASSMGTGDGYTF. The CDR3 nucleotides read TGTGCCAGTAGTATGGGGACAGGGGATGGCTACACCTTC.